This passage covers 2 T cell receptor beta chains from one sample sequenced in a study of T cell repertoires in cytomegalovirus infection. TCRdb re-called the reads with MiXCR, one entry per CDR3 protein. The sample lists approximately 730,000 distinct CDR3 sequences; roughly 30% were seen once. Which antigens these TCRs recognize remains unknown. The sequencing used cultured PBMCs, collected from culture after CMV antigen stimulation. All receptors come from a human donor in good health (CMV status not recorded). Some clones in this sample may be carry-over from other donors' samples.

This clonotype has a handful of counts. This sequence joins TRBV7-2 and TRBJ1-5, with D hard to call. CDR1 is SGHTA, CDR2 FQGNSA, per germline. This CDR3 has 12 residues. Trimming pared 5 bases from V and 3 bases from J, leaving 5 bases between. The CDR3 reads CASSGYNQPQHF. The CDR3, as DNA: TGTGCCAGCAGCGGGTACAATCAGCCCCAGCATTTT.

This clonotype was seen repeatedly, ten times or more. The chain links TRBV7-2 to TRBJ2-1, with D uncertain. CDR1 and CDR2 (germline): SGHTA, FQGNSA. V was shortened by 2 bases and J by 5 bases, with 10 bases between the two germline ends. The CDR3 sequence is 14 residues long. CDR3: CASSLLGANNEQFF. The CDR3 DNA is TGTGCCAGCAGCTTACTAGGCGCGAACAATGAGCAGTTCTTC.